This T cell receptor beta chain was identified in a study of shared clonotypes between healthy human individuals (TCRdb year 2020). Regarding the complete study: The cohort comprised two women and a few men aged 18 to 49 years. Per donor, three plates each were used for CD4 naive and CD4 memory, two for CD8 naive, and one for CD8 memory. The study deeply sequenced blood TCR repertoires of five healthy adults to estimate repertoire size and the extent of clonotype sharing between individuals. To increase sequencing depth and limit assay-specific biases, different laboratories used diverse techniques to prepare libraries and sequence TCR repertoires. Leukapheresis yielded between about 0.94 and 10 billion PBMCs per donor. The study at large found these results: Pairwise subsampling indicated that sequencing depth was expected to affect the degree of clonotype sharing among donors. Even with the large sequencing depth, rarefaction of the sorted-subset datasets indicated that sequencing was incomplete. Larger estimated clonotype richness was generally found for naive subsets than for memory subsets. Sampling was limited to blood, and TCR repertoires in tissue likely differ from TCR repertoires in blood. Higher generation probabilities were observed for clonotypes shared by all four sorted-subset donors than for non-shared clonotypes. When several donors were compared, the shared fraction of clonotypes was about 5% for naive CD4, around 3.6% for naive CD8, about 2.4% for memory CD4, and 0.35% to 0.4% for memory CD8. Because the study included only a small number of donors, the genetic and exposure-history diversity represented was limited.

Using the deep immunoSEQ assay, TCR CDR3 regions were amplified from genomic DNA by multiplex PCR. Genomic DNA extracted from each cell subset was distributed evenly over all wells of several immunoSEQ 96-well plates, and each plate served as one replicate. For sorted subsets, about 210 ng of genomic DNA, equivalent to 25,000 to 35,000 T cell genomes, went into each replicate PCR. The purified libraries were quantified using a Qubit 3.0 fluorometer, sized with a Bioanalyzer 2100, and then quantified again using the KAPA Library Quantification kit. A separate single-read 150-cycle Illumina NextSeq 550 flow cell was used to sequence each immunoSEQ 96-well plate. The original pipeline was this. Because the immunoSEQ output included only junctional sequences and no quality scores, the filtering could not be the same as the filtering used for full-length reads. Sequences were annotated with PyIR, a Python wrapper for IgBLAST v1.9, using IMGT germline references to assign V/J genes and CDR3. Any read was removed if the V/J assignment was weak (E-value above 1e-6), the CDR3 was missing, or the read contained stop codons, out-of-frame junctions, or ambiguous translated residues. V3J clonotypes were defined as sequences sharing an identical inferred V gene, J gene, and CDR3 amino acid sequence. Percentage overlap between repertoires was calculated by dividing the number of shared unique clonotypes by the size of the smaller repertoire. Richness of each repertoire was evaluated using RTK rarefaction, the Chao1 estimator, and Recon v2.1 estimates of unobserved clonotypes. OLGA was used to compute generation probabilities for all TCRbeta clonotypes that the gDNA method yielded from a handful of donors. The source is immuneACCESS, and TCRdb retained only in-frame sequences with V and J called. Part of the clones is not carried over; for the studies checked, unresolved V genes explain less than half of this, and the remainder is unexplained. V, J and clone size reflect that table, while D and trimming were determined from the DNA. The sample table records roughly 2,500,000 clones; approximately 93% of these occur just once. The ten largest account for approximately 0.37% of the sample.

Healthy HIV-negative adults with no recently reported acute infections or vaccinations were included as donors. Every donor was a Caucasian adult living in Nashville, Tennessee, USA. CD4+ T cells were enriched by magnetic negative selection; naive cells were then positively selected on CD45RA, and the negative fraction formed the memory subset. Blood was collected by leukapheresis, and PBMCs were isolated by Ficoll-Histopaque density gradient centrifugation and then cryopreserved in liquid nitrogen vapor phase. Analytical flow cytometry was used to check the purity and quantity of every magnetically sorted T cell population. Genomic DNA was isolated from every sorted fraction and measured by UV absorbance on a Nanodrop 2000c. CDR1 SGHNT and CDR2 YENEEA are derived from the germline V gene. From the cysteine up to the phenylalanine, the CDR3 has a length of 15 residues. Only the CDR3 DNA stays, 45 bases, in frame from base 1. A distance of 11 bases separates the germline ends of V and J, which lose 0 bases and 6 bases respectively.

As for this clone: Which antigen it targets is not known. Base qualities are not at hand, and no much larger clone is one base apart.

The TCR comes from a man between 18 and 35 years old in good health. Some clones in this sample may be carry-over from other donors' samples. Rearrangement joined TRBV11-3 to TRBJ2-2, with TRBD2 tentatively as D gene (6 bases match). Material: naive CD4+ T cells from PBMCs. The sample's cell subset or site label is to be understood as: CD45RA+ positively selected. The CDR3: CASSLDRGVPGELFF. The DNA reads as follows: TGTGCCAGCAGCTTAGATCGCGGGGTTCCCGGGGAGCTGTTTTTT.